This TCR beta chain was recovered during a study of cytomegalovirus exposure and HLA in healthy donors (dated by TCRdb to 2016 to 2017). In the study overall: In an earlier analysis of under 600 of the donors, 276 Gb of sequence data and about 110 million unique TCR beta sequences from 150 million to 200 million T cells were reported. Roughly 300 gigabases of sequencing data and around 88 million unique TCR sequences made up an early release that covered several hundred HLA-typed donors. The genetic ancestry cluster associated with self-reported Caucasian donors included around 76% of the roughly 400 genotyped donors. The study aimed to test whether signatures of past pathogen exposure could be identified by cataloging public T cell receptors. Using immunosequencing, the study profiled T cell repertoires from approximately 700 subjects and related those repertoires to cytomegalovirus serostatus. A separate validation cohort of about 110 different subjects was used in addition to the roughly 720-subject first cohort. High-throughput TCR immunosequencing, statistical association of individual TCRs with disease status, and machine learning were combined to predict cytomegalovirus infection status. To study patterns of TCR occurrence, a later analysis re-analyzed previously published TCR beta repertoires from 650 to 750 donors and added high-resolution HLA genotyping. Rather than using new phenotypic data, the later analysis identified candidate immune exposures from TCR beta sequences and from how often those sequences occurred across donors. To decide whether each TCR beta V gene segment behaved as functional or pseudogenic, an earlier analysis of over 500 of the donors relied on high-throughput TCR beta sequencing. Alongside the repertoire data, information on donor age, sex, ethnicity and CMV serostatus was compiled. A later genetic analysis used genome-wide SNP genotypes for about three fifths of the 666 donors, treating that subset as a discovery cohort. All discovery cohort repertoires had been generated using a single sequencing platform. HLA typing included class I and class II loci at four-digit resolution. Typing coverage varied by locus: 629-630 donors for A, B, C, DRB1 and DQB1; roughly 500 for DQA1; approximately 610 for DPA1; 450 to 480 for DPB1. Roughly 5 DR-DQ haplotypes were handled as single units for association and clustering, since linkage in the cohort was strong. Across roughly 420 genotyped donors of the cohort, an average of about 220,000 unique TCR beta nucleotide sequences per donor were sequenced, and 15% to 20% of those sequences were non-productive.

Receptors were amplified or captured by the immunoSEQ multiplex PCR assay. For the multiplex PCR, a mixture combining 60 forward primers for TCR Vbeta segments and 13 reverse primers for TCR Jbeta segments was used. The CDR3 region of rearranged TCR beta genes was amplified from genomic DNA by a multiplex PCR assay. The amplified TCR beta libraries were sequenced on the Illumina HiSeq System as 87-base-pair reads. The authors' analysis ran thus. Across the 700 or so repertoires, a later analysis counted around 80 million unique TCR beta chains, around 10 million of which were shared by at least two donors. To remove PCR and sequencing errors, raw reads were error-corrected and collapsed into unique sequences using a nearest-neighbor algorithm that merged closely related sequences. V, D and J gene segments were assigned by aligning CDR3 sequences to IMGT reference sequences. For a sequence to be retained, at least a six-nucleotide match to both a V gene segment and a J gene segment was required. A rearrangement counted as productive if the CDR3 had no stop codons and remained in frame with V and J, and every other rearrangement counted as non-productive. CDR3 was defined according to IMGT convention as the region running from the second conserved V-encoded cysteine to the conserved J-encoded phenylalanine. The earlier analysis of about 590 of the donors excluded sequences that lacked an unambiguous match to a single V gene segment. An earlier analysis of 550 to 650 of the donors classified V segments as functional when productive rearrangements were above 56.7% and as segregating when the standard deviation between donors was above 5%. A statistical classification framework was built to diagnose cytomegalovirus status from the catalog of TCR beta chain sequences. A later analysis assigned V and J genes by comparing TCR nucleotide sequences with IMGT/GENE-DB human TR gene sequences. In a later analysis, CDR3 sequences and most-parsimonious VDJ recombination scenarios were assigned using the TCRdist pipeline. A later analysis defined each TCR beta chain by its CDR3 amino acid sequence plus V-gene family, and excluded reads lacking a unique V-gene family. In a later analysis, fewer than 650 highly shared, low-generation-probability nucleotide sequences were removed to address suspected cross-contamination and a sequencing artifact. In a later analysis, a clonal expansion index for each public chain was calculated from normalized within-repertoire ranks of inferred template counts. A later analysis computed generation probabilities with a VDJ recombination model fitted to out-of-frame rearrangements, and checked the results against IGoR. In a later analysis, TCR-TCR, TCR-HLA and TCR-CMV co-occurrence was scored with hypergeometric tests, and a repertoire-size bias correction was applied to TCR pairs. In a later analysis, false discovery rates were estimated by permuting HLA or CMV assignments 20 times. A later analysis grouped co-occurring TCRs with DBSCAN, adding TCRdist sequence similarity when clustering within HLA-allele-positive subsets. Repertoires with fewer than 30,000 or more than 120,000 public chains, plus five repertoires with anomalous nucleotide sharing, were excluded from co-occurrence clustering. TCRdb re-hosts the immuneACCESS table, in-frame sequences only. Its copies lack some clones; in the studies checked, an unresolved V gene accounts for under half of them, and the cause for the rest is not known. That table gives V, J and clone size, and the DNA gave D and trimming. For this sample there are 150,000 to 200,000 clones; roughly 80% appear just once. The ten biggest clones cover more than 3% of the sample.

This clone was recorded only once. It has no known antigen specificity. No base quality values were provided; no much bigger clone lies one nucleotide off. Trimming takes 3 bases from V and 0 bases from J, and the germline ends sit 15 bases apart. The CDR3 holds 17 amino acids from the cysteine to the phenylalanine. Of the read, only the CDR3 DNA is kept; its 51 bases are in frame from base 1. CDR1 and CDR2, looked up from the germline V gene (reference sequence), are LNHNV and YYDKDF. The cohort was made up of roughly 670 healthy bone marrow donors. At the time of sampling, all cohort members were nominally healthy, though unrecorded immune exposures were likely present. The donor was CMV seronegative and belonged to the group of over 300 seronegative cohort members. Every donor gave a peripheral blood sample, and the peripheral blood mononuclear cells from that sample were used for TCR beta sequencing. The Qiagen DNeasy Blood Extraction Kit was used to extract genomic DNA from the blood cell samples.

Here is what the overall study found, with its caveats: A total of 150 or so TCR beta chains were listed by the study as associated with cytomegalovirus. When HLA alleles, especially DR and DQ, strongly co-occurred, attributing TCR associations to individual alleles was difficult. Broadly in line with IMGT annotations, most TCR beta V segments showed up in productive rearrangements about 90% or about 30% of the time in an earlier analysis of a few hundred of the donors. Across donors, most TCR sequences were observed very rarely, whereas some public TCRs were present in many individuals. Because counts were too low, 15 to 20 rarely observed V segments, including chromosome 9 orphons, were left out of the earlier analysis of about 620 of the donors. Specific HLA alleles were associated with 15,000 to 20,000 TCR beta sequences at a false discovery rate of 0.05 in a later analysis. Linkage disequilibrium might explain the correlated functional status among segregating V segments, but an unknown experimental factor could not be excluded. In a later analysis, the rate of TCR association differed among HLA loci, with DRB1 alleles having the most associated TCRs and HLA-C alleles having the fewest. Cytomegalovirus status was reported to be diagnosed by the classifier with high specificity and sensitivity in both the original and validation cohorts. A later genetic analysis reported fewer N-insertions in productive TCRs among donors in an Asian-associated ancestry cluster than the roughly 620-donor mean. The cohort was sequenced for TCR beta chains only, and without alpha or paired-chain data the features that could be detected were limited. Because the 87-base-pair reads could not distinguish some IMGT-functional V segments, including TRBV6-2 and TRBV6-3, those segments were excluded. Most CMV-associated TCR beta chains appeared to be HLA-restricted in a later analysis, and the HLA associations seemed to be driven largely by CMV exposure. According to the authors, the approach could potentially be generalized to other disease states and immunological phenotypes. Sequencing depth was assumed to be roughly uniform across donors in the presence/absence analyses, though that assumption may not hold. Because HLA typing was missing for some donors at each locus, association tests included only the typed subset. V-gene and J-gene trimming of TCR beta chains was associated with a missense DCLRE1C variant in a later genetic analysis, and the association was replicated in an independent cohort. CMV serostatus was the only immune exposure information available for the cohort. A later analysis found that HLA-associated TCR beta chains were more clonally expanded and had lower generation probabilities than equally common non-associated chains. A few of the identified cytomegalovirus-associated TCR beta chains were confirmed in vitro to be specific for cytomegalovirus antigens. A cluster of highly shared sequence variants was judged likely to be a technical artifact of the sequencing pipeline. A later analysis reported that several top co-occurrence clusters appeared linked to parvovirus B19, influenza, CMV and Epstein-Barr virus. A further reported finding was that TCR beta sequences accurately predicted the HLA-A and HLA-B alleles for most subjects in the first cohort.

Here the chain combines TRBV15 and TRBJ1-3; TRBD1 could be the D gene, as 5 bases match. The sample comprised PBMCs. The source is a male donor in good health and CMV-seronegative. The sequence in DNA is TGTGCCACCAGCAGGAATACAGGAGATCCCTCTGGAAACACCATATATTTT. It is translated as CATSRNTGDPSGNTIYF.